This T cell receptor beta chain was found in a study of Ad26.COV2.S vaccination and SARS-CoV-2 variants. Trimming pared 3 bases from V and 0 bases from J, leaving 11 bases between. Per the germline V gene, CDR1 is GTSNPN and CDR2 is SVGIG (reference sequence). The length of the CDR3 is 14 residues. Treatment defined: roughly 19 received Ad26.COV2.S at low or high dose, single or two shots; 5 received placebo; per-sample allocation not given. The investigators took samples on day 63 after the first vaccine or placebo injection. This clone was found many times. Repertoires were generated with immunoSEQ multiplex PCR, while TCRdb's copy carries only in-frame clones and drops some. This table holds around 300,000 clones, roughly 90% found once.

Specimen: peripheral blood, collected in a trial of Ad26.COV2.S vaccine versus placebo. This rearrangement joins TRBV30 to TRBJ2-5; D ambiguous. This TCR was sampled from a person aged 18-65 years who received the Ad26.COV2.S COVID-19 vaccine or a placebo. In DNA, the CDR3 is TGTGCCTGGAGGTCCACCCGATACCAAGAGACCCAGTACTTC. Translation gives CAWRSTRYQETQYF.